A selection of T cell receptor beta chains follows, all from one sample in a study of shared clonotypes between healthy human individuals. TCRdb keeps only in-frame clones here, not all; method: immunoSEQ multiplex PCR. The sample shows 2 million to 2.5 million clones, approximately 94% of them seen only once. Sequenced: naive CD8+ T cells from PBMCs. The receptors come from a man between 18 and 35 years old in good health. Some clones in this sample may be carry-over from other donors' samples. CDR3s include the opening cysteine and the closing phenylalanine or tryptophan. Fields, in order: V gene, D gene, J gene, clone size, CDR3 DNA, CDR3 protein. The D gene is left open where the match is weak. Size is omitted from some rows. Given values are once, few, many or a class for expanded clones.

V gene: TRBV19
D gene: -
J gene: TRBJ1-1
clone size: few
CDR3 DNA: TGTGCCAGTAGTATTTTTCTTCGGGAACGCGGTCCTGGGGCTTTCTTT
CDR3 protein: CASSIFLRERGPGAFF

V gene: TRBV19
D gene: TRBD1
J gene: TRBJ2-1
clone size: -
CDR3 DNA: TGTGCCAGTAGTATTAGCGGGACAGGGGACAATGAGCAGTTCTTC
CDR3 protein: CASSISGTGDNEQFF

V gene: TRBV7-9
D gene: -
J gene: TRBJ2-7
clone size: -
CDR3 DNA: TGTGCCAGCAGCACAGCACGTCCCGAGCAGTACTTC
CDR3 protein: CASSTARPEQYF

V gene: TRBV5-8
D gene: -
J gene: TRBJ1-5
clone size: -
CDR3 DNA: TGTGCCAGCAGCTTGTGGGCAGTTAATCAGCCCCAGCATTTT
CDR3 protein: CASSLWAVNQPQHF

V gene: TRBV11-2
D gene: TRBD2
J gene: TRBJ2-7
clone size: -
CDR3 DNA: TGTGCCAGCAGCCTGACTAGCGGGAGGGCGTACGAGCAGTACTTC
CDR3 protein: CASSLTSGRAYEQYF

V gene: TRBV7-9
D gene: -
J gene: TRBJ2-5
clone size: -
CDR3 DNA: TGTGCCAGCAGCCCTACCCTGGGGGAAGAGACCCAGTACTTC
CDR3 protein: CASSPTLGEETQYF

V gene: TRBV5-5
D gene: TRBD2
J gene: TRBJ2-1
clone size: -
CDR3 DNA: TGTGCCAGCAGCTTGGGGCGCGGGGGGACCTTCTACAATGAGCAGTTCTTC
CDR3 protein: CASSLGRGGTFYNEQFF

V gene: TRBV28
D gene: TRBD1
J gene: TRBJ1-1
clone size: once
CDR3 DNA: TGTGCCAGCAGGTACACCAGGGGGGCTAACACTGAAGCTTTCTTT
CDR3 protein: CASRYTRGANTEAFF

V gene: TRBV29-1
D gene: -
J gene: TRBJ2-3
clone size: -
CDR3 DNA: TGCAGCGTTGAATGGGGGGCGATGGATACGCAGTATTTT
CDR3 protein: CSVEWGAMDTQYF

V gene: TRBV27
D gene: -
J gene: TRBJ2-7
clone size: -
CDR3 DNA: TGTGCCAGCAGTTTATCGGGGGGTGCCTCCTACGAGCAGTACTTC
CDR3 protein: CASSLSGGASYEQYF

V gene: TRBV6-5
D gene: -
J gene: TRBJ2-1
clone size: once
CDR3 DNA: TGTGCCAGCAGTGACGCCTACAATGAGCAGTTCTTC
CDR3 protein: CASSDAYNEQFF

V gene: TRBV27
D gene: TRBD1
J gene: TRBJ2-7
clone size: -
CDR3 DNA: TGTGCCAGCAGTTCCCGGACAGGTTTTACCTACGAGCAGTACTTC
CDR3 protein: CASSSRTGFTYEQYF

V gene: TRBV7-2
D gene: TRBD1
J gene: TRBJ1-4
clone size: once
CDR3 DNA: TGTGCCAGCAGCTGGGACAGGGGCACAGAACTGTTTTTT
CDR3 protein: CASSWDRGTELFF

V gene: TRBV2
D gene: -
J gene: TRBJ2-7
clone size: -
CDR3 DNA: TGTGCCAGCAGTGAATTCGGACAGTACGAGCAGTACTTC
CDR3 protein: CASSEFGQYEQYF

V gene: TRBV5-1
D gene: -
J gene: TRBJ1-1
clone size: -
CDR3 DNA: TGCGCCAGCAGCTTGGCCGATCGGGTCCTGAACACTGAAGCTTTCTTT
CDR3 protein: CASSLADRVLNTEAFF

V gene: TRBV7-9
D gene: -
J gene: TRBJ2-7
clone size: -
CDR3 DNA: TGTGCCAGCAGCCCGGAGAGGGGCCCCTACGAGCAGTACTTC
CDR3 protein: CASSPERGPYEQYF